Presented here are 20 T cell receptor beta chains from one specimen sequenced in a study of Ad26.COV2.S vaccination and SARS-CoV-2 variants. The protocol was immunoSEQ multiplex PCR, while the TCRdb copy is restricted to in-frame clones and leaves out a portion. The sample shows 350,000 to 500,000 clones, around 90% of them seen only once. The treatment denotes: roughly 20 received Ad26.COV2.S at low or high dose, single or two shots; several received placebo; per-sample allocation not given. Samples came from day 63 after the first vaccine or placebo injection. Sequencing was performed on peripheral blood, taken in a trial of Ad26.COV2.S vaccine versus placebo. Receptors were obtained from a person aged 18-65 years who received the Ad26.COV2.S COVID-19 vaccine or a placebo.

The CDR3 protein is CASSYYAGGRDQPQHF. The CDR3 bases are TGTGCCAGCAGTTACTACGCTGGGGGGCGAGATCAGCCCCAGCATTTT. The V and J genes are TRBV6-6 and TRBJ1-5; perhaps TRBD1 as D (6 bases). CDR3 length equals 16 residues. V dropped 1 base and J dropped 5 bases, with 15 bases sitting between them. Germline values: CDR1 MNHNY, CDR2 SVGAGI (reference sequence).

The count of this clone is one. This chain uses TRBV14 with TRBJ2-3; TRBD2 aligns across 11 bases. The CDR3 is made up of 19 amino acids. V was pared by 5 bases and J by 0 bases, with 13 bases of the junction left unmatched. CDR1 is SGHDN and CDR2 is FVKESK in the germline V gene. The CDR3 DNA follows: TGTGCCAGCAGCTATTCCGGGACTAGCGGAACATATAGCACAGATACGCAGTATTTT. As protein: CASSYSGTSGTYSTDTQYF.

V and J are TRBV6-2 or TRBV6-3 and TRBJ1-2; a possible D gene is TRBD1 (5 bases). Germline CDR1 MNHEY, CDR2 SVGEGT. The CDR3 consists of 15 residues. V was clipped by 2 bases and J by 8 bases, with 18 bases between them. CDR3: CASSYRGHSPWGYTF. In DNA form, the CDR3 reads TGTGCCAGCAGTTACCGAGGACATTCGCCTTGGGGCTACACCTTC.

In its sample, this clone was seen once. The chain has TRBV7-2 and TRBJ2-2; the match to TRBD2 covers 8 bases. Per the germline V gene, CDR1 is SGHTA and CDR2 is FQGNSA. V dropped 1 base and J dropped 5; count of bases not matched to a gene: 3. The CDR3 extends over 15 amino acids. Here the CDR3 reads CASSLVPGGTGELFF. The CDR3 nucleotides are TGTGCCAGCAGCTTAGTTCCGGGGGGGACCGGGGAGCTGTTTTTT.

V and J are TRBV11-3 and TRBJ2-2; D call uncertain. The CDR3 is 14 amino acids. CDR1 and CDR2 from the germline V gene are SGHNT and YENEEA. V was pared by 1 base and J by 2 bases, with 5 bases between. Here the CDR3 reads CASSLVPNTGELFF. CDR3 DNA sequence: TGTGCCAGCAGCTTAGTACCTAACACCGGGGAGCTGTTTTTT. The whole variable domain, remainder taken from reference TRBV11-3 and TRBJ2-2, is EAGVVQSPRYKIIEKKQPVAFWCNPISGHNTLYWYLQNLGQGPELLIRYENEEAVDDSQLPKDRFSAERLKGVDSTLKIQPAELGDSAVYLCASSLVPNTGELFFGEGSRLTVL.

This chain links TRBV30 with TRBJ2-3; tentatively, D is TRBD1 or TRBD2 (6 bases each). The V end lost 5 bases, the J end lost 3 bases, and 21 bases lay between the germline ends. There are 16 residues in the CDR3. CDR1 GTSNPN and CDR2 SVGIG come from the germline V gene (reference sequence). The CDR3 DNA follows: TGTGCCTGGTCCCCCGGTGGGGGGCCGGGGACAGATACGCAGTATTTT. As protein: CAWSPGGGPGTDTQYF. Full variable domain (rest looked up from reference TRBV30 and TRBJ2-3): SQTIHQWPATLVQPVGSPLSLECTVEGTSNPNLYWYRQAAGRGLQLLFYSVGIGQISSEVPQNLSASRPQDRQFILSSKKLLLSDSGFYLCAWSPGGGPGTDTQYFGPGTRLTVL.

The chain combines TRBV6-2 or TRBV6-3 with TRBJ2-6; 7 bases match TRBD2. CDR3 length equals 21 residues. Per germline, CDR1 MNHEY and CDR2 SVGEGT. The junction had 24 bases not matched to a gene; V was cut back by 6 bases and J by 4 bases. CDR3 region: CASSKQAGRALSLSGANVLTF. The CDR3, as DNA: TGTGCCAGCAGCAAACAAGCGGGGAGGGCCCTCTCTTTATCAGGGGCCAACGTCCTGACTTTC.

The CDR3 region has the DNA TGTGCCAGTAGTATAAAGGGGGCATTGGCCACCGGGGAGCTGTTTTTT. The encoded protein is CASSIKGALATGELFF. V usage is TRBV19 and J usage is TRBJ2-2, with 7 bases matching TRBD1. Looked up from germline, CDR1 is LNHDA and CDR2 is SQIVND (reference sequence). The V and J ends lost 2 bases and 4 bases, in that order; junction bases with no gene match: 7. There are 16 residues in the CDR3.

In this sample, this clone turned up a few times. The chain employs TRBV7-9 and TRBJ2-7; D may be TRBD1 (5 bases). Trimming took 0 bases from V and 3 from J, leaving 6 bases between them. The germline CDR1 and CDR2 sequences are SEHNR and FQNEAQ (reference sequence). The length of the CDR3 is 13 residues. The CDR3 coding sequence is TGTGCCAGCAGCTTAGCGGGGCACTACGAGCAGTACTTC. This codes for CASSLAGHYEQYF. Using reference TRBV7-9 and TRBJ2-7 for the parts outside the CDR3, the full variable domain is DTGVSQNPRHKITKRGQNVTFRCDPISEHNRLYWYRQTLGQGPEFLTYFQNEAQLEKSRLLSDRFSAERPKGSFSTLEIQRTEQGDSAMYLCASSLAGHYEQYFGPGTRLTVT.

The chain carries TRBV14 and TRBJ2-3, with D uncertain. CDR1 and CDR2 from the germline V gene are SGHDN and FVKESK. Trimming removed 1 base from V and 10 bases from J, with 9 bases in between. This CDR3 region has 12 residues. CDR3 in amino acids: CASSQGVGSQYF. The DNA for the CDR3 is TGTGCCAGCAGCCAAGGAGTTGGCTCGCAGTATTTT.

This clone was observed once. The CDR3 region is CASSSWGSSSANYGYTF. As DNA, the CDR3 is TGTGCCAGCAGCTCCTGGGGATCTTCCTCCGCTAACTATGGCTACACCTTC. The gene calls are TRBV5-4 and TRBJ1-2; D is uncertain. Germline loops: CDR1 SGHNT, CDR2 YYREEE (reference sequence). This CDR3 is 17 amino acids long. Trimming stripped 3 bases from V and 0 bases from J, with 18 bases between.

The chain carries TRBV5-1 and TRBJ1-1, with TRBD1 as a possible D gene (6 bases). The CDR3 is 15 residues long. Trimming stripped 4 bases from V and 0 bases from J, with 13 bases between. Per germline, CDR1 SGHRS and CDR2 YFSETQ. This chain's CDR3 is CASSRTGIMNTEAFF. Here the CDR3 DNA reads TGCGCCAGCAGCCGCACAGGGATCATGAACACTGAAGCTTTCTTT.

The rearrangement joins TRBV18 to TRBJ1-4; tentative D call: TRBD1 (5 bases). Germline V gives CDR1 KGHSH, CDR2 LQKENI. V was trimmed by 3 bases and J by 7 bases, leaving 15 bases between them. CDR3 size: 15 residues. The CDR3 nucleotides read TGTGCCAGCTCACCTTCCCTGGGGCCGGGTGAAAAACTGTTTTTT. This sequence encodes CASSPSLGPGEKLFF.

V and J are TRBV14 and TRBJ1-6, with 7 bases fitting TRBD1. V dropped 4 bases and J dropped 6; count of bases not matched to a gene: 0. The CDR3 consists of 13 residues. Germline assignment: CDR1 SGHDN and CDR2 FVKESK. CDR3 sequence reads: CASSRQGNSPLHF. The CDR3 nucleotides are TGTGCCAGCAGCCGACAGGGTAATTCACCCCTCCACTTT.

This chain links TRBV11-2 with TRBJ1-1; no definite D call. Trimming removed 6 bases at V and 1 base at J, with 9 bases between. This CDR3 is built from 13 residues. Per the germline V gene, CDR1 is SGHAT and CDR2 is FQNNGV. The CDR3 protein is CASREGRNTEAFF. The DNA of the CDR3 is TGTGCCAGCAGGGAAGGGAGGAACACTGAAGCTTTCTTT.

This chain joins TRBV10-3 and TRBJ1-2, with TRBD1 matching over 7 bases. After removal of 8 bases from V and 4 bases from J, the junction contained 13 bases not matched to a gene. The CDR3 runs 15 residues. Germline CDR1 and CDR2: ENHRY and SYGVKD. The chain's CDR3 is CAIQERQGQFYGYTF. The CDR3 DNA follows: TGTGCCATCCAAGAGAGACAGGGCCAGTTCTATGGCTACACCTTC.

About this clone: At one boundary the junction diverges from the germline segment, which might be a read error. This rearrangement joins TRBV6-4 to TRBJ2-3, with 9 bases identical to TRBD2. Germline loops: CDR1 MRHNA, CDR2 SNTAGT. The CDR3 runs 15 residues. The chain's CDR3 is CASRLTSGPTNTQYF. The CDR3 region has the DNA TGTGCCAGCAGACTTACTAGCGGGCCCACAAATACGCAGTATTTT.

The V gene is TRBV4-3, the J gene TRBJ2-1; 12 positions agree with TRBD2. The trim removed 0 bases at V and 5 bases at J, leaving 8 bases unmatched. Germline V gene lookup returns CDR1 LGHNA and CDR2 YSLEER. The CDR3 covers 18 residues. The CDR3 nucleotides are TGCGCCAGCAGCCAAGATCCTAGCGGGAGGGCCATGCACAATGAGCAGTTCTTC. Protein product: CASSQDPSGRAMHNEQFF.

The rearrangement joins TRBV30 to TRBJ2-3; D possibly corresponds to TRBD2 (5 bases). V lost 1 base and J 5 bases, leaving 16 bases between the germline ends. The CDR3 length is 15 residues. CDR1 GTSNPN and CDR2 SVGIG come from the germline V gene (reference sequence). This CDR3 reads CAWSALGVQLDTQYF. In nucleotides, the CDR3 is TGTGCCTGGAGTGCACTCGGGGTACAGTTAGATACGCAGTATTTT. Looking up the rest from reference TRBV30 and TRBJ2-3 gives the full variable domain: SQTIHQWPATLVQPVGSPLSLECTVEGTSNPNLYWYRQAAGRGLQLLFYSVGIGQISSEVPQNLSASRPQDRQFILSSKKLLLSDSGFYLCAWSALGVQLDTQYFGPGTRLTVL.

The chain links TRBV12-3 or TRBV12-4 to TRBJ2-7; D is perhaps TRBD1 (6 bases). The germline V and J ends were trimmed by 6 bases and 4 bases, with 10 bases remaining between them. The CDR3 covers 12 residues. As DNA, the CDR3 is TGTGCCAGCAGCGCGACAGGTTACGAGCAGTACTTC. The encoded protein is CASSATGYEQYF.